The sequence of this T cell receptor (beta chain) was determined in a study of shared clonotypes between healthy human individuals. This CDR3 contains 11 residues. CDR1 and CDR2 from the germline V gene are GTSNPN and SVGIG (reference sequence). V lost 5 bases and J lost 4, with 8 bases in between. Sequenced by immunoSEQ multiplex PCR; TCRdb stores in-frame clones only, minus some. The table has around 2.3 million clones, more than 90% seen once. A remark on this clone: At the DNA level, this CDR3 is encoded by other sequences in the same sample as well.

This sequence originates from a man younger than 35 in good health. Sequenced sample: naive CD4+ T cells sorted from blood. As to subset: CD45RA+ positively selected. This chain links TRBV30 with TRBJ2-5; weak D call: TRBD2 (6 bases). In DNA, the CDR3 is TGTGCCTGGGGGGGAGGAGAGACCCAGTACTTC. It translates to CAWGGGETQYF. Together with reference TRBV30 and TRBJ2-5, the CDR3 gives the full variable domain: SQTIHQWPATLVQPVGSPLSLECTVEGTSNPNLYWYRQAAGRGLQLLFYSVGIGQISSEVPQNLSASRPQDRQFILSSKKLLLSDSGFYLCAWGGGETQYFGPGTRLLVL.